The sequence of this T cell receptor beta chain was determined in a study of shared clonotypes between healthy human individuals. Sequencing was performed with immunoSEQ multiplex PCR; in TCRdb, only in-frame clones are kept and a portion is missing. This table has about 490,000 clones, more than 75% appearing once. This clone was detected only once. CDR1 and CDR2 (germline): SEHNR, FQNEAQ (reference sequence). V gave up 3 bases and J gave up 5 bases, with 11 bases separating them. The CDR3 consists of 14 residues. The genes are TRBV7-9 and TRBJ2-1, with unresolved D. Sequencing was done on a sample of PBMCs. The receptor was isolated from a middle-aged woman in good health. Some clones in this sample may be carry-over from other donors' samples. The CDR3 reads CASSLTRIDNEQFF. The CDR3 DNA reads as TGTGCCAGCAGCTTGACAAGAATAGACAATGAGCAGTTCTTC.